One and the same sample provided the 31 T cell receptor beta chains below, sequenced in a study of blood T cells in healthy people across ages. A second PCR, run for roughly 7 to 11 cycles, used a sample-barcoded 5' primer plus a J-beta primer mix. One entry per CDR3 protein, called by TCRdb with MiXCR from the 5' RACE reads. The table records some 1,500,000 distinct CDR3 sequences, approximately 42% of them present only once. Sequencing used blood. The receptors were gathered from a woman under 30 in good health.

CDR3 DNA sequence: TGTGCCAGCAGTTTAGGCAGGGTCGGCGAGCAGTACTTC. Protein product: CASSLGRVGEQYF. The V gene is TRBV12-3 or TRBV12-4, the J gene TRBJ2-7, with a tentative D call TRBD1 (5 bases). CDR3 length: 13 amino acids. The V gene lost 1 base and the J gene lost 6 bases, with 10 bases spanning the gap.

The count of this clonotype is one. CDR3 amino acids: CSATDRGPASPLHF. The CDR3, as DNA: TGCAGTGCAACCGACAGGGGGCCGGCATCACCCCTCCACTTT. The chain employs TRBV20-1 and TRBJ1-6; TRBD1 matches 10 bases. This CDR3 is 14 amino acids long. V lost 6 bases to trimming and J lost 10 bases; unmatched junction nucleotides: 9. The germline gives CDR1 DFQATT, CDR2 SNEGSKA (reference sequence).

The chain uses TRBV20-1 and TRBJ2-3; 11 positions agree with TRBD2. There are 16 residues in the CDR3. Looked up from germline, CDR1 is DFQATT and CDR2 is SNEGSKA (reference sequence). Unmatched junction bases numbered 7, after V lost 0 bases and J lost 5 bases. CDR3 amino acids: CSARDIAGGPRDTQYF. CDR3 coding DNA: TGCAGTGCTAGAGATATAGCGGGGGGGCCGAGAGATACGCAGTATTTT.

The chain couples TRBV19 to TRBJ2-7; D assignment may be TRBD1 or TRBD2 (5 bases each). Germline loops: CDR1 LNHDA, CDR2 SQIVND (reference sequence). The CDR3 spans 15 residues. The ends were cut back, 6 bases at V and 5 bases at J, with 20 bases in the middle. The CDR3 spells CASSPLGGPVNEQYF. In DNA form, the CDR3 reads TGTGCCAGTAGCCCCCTTGGGGGTCCGGTCAACGAGCAGTACTTC.

The chain has TRBV6-1 and TRBJ2-3; D is tentatively TRBD1 or TRBD2 (5 bases each). V was trimmed by 1 base and J by 6 bases, leaving 14 bases between them. Germline V gives CDR1 MNHNS, CDR2 SASEGT. CDR3 length equals 15 residues. In DNA form, the CDR3 reads TGTGCCAGCAGTGAAGAAGGGACGCAGGCGGATACGCAGTATTTT. It specifies CASSEEGTQADTQYF.

V gene TRBV10-1 combines with J gene TRBJ1-5; no clear D gene. Per the germline V gene, CDR1 is WNHNN and CDR2 is SYGVQD (reference sequence). This CDR3 contains 16 residues. Trimming took 3 bases from V and 3 from J, leaving 15 bases between them. The CDR3 DNA sequence: TGCGCCAGCAGTGAACCCCCCCCACCCAACAATCAGCCCCAGCATTTT. Protein sequence: CASSEPPPPNNQPQHF.

The rearrangement links TRBV9 to TRBJ2-1, with D unresolved. CDR3 size: 14 residues. The germline gives CDR1 SGDLS, CDR2 YYNGEE. The V and J ends lost 6 bases and 0 bases respectively, with 10 bases between them. CDR3 coding DNA: TGTGCCAGCAAATTCACCAGCTCCTACAATGAGCAGTTCTTC. Protein: CASKFTSSYNEQFF.

The chain has TRBV4-3 and TRBJ1-5; D remains ambiguous. The germline gives CDR1 LGHNA, CDR2 YSLEER. V lost 0 bases to trimming and J lost 5 bases, with 14 bases between them. The CDR3 runs to 16 residues. CDR3 bases: TGCGCCAGCAGCCAAGATCGATACAGCTCTTATCAGCCCCAGCATTTT. This translates into CASSQDRYSSYQPQHF.

This clonotype is a singleton in its sample. DNA of the CDR3: TGCGCCAGCAGCCAAGTCCCGAGGGGGAGCACTGAAGCTTTCTTT. This encodes CASSQVPRGSTEAFF. V gene TRBV4-1 combines with J gene TRBJ1-1; a possible D gene is TRBD1 (6 bases). The V end was cut by 1 base, the J end by 4 bases, with 13 bases between. This CDR3 region has 15 residues. CDR1 MGHRA and CDR2 YSYEKL come from the germline V gene.

V usage is TRBV5-5 and J usage is TRBJ1-6; D remains ambiguous. Trimming left V 1 base short and J 7 bases short, with 9 bases between. CDR1 is SGHKS, CDR2 YYEKEE, per germline (reference sequence). This CDR3 has 14 residues. In DNA, the CDR3 is TGTGCCAGCAGCTTGATCATTTGGAATTCACCCCTCCACTTT. Encoded protein: CASSLIIWNSPLHF.

Regarding this clonotype: At one boundary the junction diverges from the germline segment, which might be a read error. The genes are TRBV10-3 and TRBJ1-6; 9 positions match TRBD1. Germline loops: CDR1 ENHRY, CDR2 SYGVKD. The CDR3 sequence is 15 residues long. The CDR3 spells CAISATGGQNSPPHF. The CDR3 DNA reads TGTGCCATCAGTGCAACAGGGGGCCAAAATTCACCCCCCCACTTT.

This clonotype was seen more than once but under ten times. The V and J genes are TRBV11-1 and TRBJ2-1; 13 bases line up with TRBD2. Trimming at V came to 4 bases and at J to 6 bases, leaving 9 bases not matched to a gene. Germline V gives CDR1 SGHAT, CDR2 FQDESV (reference sequence). CDR3 size: 17 residues. The CDR3 loop is CASSSGAGLAGANEQFF. In DNA, the CDR3 is TGTGCCAGCAGCTCTGGGGCAGGACTAGCGGGAGCCAATGAGCAGTTCTTC.

V usage is TRBV4-1 and J usage is TRBJ2-7; TRBD2 matches at 8 bases. CDR3 length: 16 amino acids. V dropped 0 bases and J dropped 2; count of bases not matched to a gene: 6. Germline CDR1 is MGHRA and CDR2 is YSYEKL. The DNA for the CDR3 is TGCGCCAGCAGCCAAGATTACCTAGCGGGCCCCTACGAGCAGTACTTC. Its protein product is CASSQDYLAGPYEQYF.

This clonotype was detected only a few times. The rearrangement uses TRBV14 and TRBJ2-1; D is tentatively TRBD1 or TRBD2 (5 bases each). Germline V CDR1 and CDR2: SGHDN, FVKESK. The CDR3 is 13 residues long. Trimming shortened V by 8 bases and J by 6 bases, and 14 bases separated the two germline ends. This chain's CDR3 is CASRRDVANEQFF. DNA for the CDR3: TGTGCCAGCCGAAGGGACGTCGCCAATGAGCAGTTCTTC.

The chain joins TRBV29-1 to TRBJ2-5; D is possibly TRBD1 (6 bases). Germline lookup yields CDR1 SQVTM and CDR2 ANQGSEA. There are 13 residues in the CDR3. V was pared by 6 bases and J by 2 bases, with 13 bases between. This chain's CDR3 is CSVRRDTQETQYF. The CDR3 DNA sequence: TGCAGCGTCCGCCGGGACACACAAGAGACCCAGTACTTC.

In its sample, this clonotype was seen a few times. The chain couples TRBV28 to TRBJ2-5, with TRBD1 as a possible D gene (6 bases). Trimming shortened V by 4 bases and J by 1 base, and 16 bases separated the two germline ends. The CDR3 covers 16 residues. Germline-derived CDR1 and CDR2 are MDHEN and SYDVKM. The CDR3 coding sequence is TGTGCCAGCAGTTACCCTCCGGACAGTGGCCAAGAGACCCAGTACTTC. It specifies CASSYPPDSGQETQYF.

In DNA form, the CDR3 reads TGTGCCAGCAGCTTGAGGGGACAGGTAGCAACTAATGAAAAACTGTTTTTT. Residues: CASSLRGQVATNEKLFF. The chain carries TRBV7-9 and TRBJ1-4; 8 bases are a match to TRBD1. Germline V lookup: CDR1 SEHNR, CDR2 FQNEAQ (reference sequence). This CDR3 is 17 amino acids long. The V gene end was trimmed by 3 bases and the J gene end by 0 bases; junction bases not matched to a gene: 6.

The chain has TRBV7-2 and TRBJ2-5, with D perhaps matching TRBD2 (6 bases). Germline V CDR1 and CDR2: SGHTA, FQGNSA. Deletions cut 9 bases from V and 11 bases from J, with 22 bases between. This CDR3 has 13 amino acids. CDR3 in amino acids: CASAPAGYNEQYF. As DNA, the CDR3 is TGTGCCAGTGCCCCAGCGGGTTACAATGAGCAGTACTTC. The whole variable domain, remainder taken from reference TRBV7-2 and TRBJ2-5, is GAGVSQSPSNKVTEKGKDVELRCDPISGHTALYWYRQSLGQGLEFLIYFQGNSAPDKSGLPSDRFSAERTGGSVSTLTIQRTQQEDSAVYLCASAPAGYNEQYFGPGTRLLVL.

Only a few counts were recorded for this clonotype. The chain is built from TRBV6-6 and TRBJ2-4, with TRBD1 matching 7 bases. Germline CDR1 is MNHNY and CDR2 is SVGAGI (reference sequence). The CDR3 runs to 15 residues. V trimming: 5 bases; J trimming: 15 bases; junction bases outside the gene matches: 19. DNA for the CDR3: TGTGCCAGCAGTCCCCGGGACAGCCCGGGTGAATATGGGTACTTC. Residues: CASSPRDSPGEYGYF.

V is TRBV29-1 and J is TRBJ2-5; D remains unclear. CDR1 SQVTM and CDR2 ANQGSEA come from the germline V gene. Between the trimmed V and J ends, which lost 6 bases and 11 bases, there was a span of 10 bases. There are 9 residues in the CDR3. The DNA for the CDR3 is TGCAGCGTCAACAATGAGCAGTACTTC. Its protein product is CSVNNEQYF.

This clonotype has only a few counts. The rearrangement uses TRBV5-5 and TRBJ2-1; TRBD2 aligns across 16 bases. Germline-derived CDR1 and CDR2 are SGHKS and YYEKEE (reference sequence). This CDR3 has 17 residues. V shed 6 bases and J 1 base; nucleotides not matched to a gene: 4. The CDR3, as DNA: TGTGCCAGCAAAGCGGGACTAGCGGGAGGGTCCTACAATGAGCAGTTCTTC. This gives the protein CASKAGLAGGSYNEQFF.

The rearrangement uses TRBV29-1 and TRBJ2-7, with a possible D match to TRBD1 (5 bases). In germline, CDR1 is SQVTM, CDR2 ANQGSEA. V lost 4 bases and J 5 bases, leaving 9 bases between the germline ends. This CDR3 has 11 residues. CDR3 in amino acids: CSVGQIDEQYF. CDR3 nucleotide sequence: TGCAGCGTTGGACAGATCGACGAGCAGTACTTC.

In its sample, this clonotype was seen a few times. The rearrangement uses TRBV9 and TRBJ2-3, with 11 positions matching TRBD2. The junction had 8 bases not matched to a gene; V was cut back by 3 bases and J by 2 bases. The CDR3 loop spans 17 amino acids. Germline CDR1 SGDLS, CDR2 YYNGEE. DNA for the CDR3: TGTGCCAGCAGCGCCGGGACTAGCGGAGGTATCACAGATACGCAGTATTTT. Protein sequence: CASSAGTSGGITDTQYF. Full variable domain (outside the CDR3, taken from reference TRBV9 and TRBJ2-3): DSGVTQTPKHLITATGQRVTLRCSPRSGDLSVYWYQQSLDQGLQFLIQYYNGEERAKGNILERFSAQQFPDLHSELNLSSLELGDSALYFCASSAGTSGGITDTQYFGPGTRLTVL.

This chain connects TRBV6-1 to TRBJ2-3, with 9 nucleotides matching TRBD2. The CDR3 runs to 16 residues. CDR1 MNHNS and CDR2 SASEGT come from the germline V gene. With V trimmed by 5 bases and J by 1 base, 7 bases remained unmatched. The DNA of the CDR3 is TGTGCCAGCAGTACCTTACCTAGCGGGGGCACAGATACGCAGTATTTT. Translation gives CASSTLPSGGTDTQYF.

CDR3 DNA: TGTGCCAGCACCGACCCCCAGGGGGCCTCTTACAATGAGCAGTTCTTC. It yields the protein CASTDPQGASYNEQFF. This chain links TRBV6-2 or TRBV6-3 with TRBJ2-1; 8 nucleotides match TRBD1. Unmatched junction bases numbered 12, after V lost 7 bases and J lost 4 bases. The germline V gene has CDR1 MNHEY and CDR2 SVGEGT. CDR3 length: 16 amino acids.

V and J are TRBV10-3 and TRBJ2-7; 7 bases fit TRBD1. In germline, CDR1 is ENHRY, CDR2 SYGVKD. The length of the CDR3 is 14 residues. V dropped 10 bases and J dropped 3; count of bases not matched to a gene: 12. The CDR3 sequence is CATKGTATDYEQYF. DNA of the CDR3: TGTGCCACTAAGGGGACAGCCACTGACTACGAGCAGTACTTC.

There are a few counts of this clonotype. J is TRBJ2-5 and V is TRBV20-1; TRBD1 or TRBD2 may be the D gene (5 bases each). The J call may be in error: the DNA end matches TRBJ2-4 better. CDR1 is DFQATT, CDR2 SNEGSKA, per germline (reference sequence). This CDR3 spans 16 amino acids. CDR3 region: CSARDPASRDKNIQYF. The CDR3 nucleotides read TGCAGTGCTAGAGATCCGGCTAGCAGGGATAAAAACATTCAGTACTTC.

This clonotype has more than one count but fewer than ten. The chain couples TRBV27 to TRBJ2-1, with D perhaps being TRBD1 or TRBD2 (5 bases each). Germline V gives CDR1 MNHEY, CDR2 SMNVEV (reference sequence). V was shortened by 2 bases and J by 3 bases, with 14 bases between the two germline ends. This CDR3 comprises 16 residues. CDR3 amino acids: CASSLRGTPLYNEQFF. DNA for the CDR3: TGTGCCAGCAGTTTACGGGGCACACCTCTCTACAATGAGCAGTTCTTC.

This chain joins TRBV7-2 and TRBJ2-1, with 7 bases aligning to TRBD2. This CDR3 comprises 13 residues. Looked up from germline, CDR1 is SGHTA and CDR2 is FQGNSA. J was trimmed by 2 bases and V by 8 bases; bases with no gene match: 3. CDR3 amino acids: CASRREAYNEQFF. In nucleotides, the CDR3 is TGTGCCAGCCGACGGGAGGCCTACAATGAGCAGTTCTTC.

This sequence joins TRBV25-1 and TRBJ1-1, with TRBD1 matching over 9 bases. After removal of 4 bases from V and 3 bases from J, the junction contained 6 bases not matched to a gene. Germline V gene lookup returns CDR1 MGHDK and CDR2 SYGVNS. The CDR3 contains 15 residues. DNA of the CDR3: TGTGCCAGCAGTGCAACCGACAGGGGGTACACTGAAGCTTTCTTT. It encodes CASSATDRGYTEAFF.

This clonotype was observed many times. The V gene is TRBV3-1, the J gene TRBJ2-5; 10 positions match TRBD2. CDR3 length equals 19 residues. Trimming cost V 0 bases and J 3 bases; bases outside gene matches: 13. The V gene's germline CDR1 is LGHDT and CDR2 YNNKEL (reference sequence). The CDR3 region has the DNA TGTGCCAGCAGCCAAGATCCGTTGGCTAGCGGGAGCACCAAAGAGACCCAGTACTTC. Amino acids: CASSQDPLASGSTKETQYF.